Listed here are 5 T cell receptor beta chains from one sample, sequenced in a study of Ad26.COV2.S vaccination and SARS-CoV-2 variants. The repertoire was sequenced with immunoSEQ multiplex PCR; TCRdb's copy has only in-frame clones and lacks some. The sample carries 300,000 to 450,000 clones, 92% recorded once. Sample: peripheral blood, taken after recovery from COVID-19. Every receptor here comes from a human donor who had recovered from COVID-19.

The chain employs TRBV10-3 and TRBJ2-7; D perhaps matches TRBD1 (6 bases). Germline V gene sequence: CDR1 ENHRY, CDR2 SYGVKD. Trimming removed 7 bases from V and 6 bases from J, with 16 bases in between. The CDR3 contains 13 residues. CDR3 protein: CAITPQGGGEQYF. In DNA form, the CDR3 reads TGTGCCATCACACCACAGGGTGGAGGCGAGCAGTACTTC.

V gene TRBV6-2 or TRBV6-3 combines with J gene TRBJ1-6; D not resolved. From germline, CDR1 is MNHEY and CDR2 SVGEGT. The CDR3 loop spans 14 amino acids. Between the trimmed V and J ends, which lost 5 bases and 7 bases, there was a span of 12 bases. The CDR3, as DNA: TGTGCCAGCAGTCCCCTGGTCGGGAATTCACCCCTCCACTTT. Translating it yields CASSPLVGNSPLHF.

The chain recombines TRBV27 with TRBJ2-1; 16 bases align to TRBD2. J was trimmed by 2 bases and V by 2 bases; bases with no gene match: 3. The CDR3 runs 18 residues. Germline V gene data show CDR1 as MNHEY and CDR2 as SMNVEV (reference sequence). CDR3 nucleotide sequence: TGTGCCAGCAGTTTAACGGGGACTAGCGGGGGGGCCTACAATGAGCAGTTCTTC. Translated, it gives CASSLTGTSGGAYNEQFF.

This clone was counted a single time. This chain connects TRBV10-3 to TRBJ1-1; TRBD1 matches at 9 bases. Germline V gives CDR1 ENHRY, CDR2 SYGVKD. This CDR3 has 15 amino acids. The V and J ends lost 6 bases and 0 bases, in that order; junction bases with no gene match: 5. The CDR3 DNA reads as TGTGCCATCAGAGCCCGGACAGGGGTGAACACTGAAGCTTTCTTT. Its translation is CAIRARTGVNTEAFF.

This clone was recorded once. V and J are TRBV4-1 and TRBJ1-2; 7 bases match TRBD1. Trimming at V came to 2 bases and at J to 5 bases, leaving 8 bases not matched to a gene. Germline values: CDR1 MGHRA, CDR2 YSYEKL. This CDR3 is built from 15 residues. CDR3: CASSQPGQTRYGYTF. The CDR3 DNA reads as TGCGCCAGCAGCCAACCGGGACAGACTCGATATGGCTACACCTTC.